Listed below are T cell receptor beta chains from one sample, sequenced in a study of cytomegalovirus exposure and HLA in healthy donors. The method was immunoSEQ multiplex PCR; TCRdb's version includes in-frame clones alone and lacks a portion of them. The sample carries some 190,000 clones, roughly a tenth recorded once. Sequencing used PBMCs. The receptors originated from a woman in her thirties in good health and CMV-seropositive. Both conserved end residues are part of each CDR3. D genes are given only for firm matches. Rows may omit the clone size; those that give it use once, few, many or a size class.

CDR3 DNA: TGTGCCAGCAGCTTATGGGACAGGGTTGGCTTTTGGGGAAACACCATATATTTT
CDR3 protein: CASSLWDRVGFWGNTIYF
J gene: TRBJ1-3
D gene: TRBD1
V gene: TRBV7-9
clone size: -
CDR3 length: 18

CDR3 DNA: TGTGCCAGCAGCCCGGGACTACCGTCCGCGCAGTTCTTC
CDR3 protein: CASSPGLPSAQFF
J gene: TRBJ2-1
D gene: TRBD2
V gene: TRBV6-5
clone size: few
CDR3 length: 13

CDR3 DNA: TGTGCCAGCAGTTCTCGACAGAGCAATGAAAAACTGTTTTTT
CDR3 protein: CASSSRQSNEKLFF
J gene: TRBJ1-4
D gene: -
V gene: TRBV27
clone size: -
CDR3 length: 14

CDR3 DNA: TGTGCCAGCATAGCAGGGGACAGGTCCTACGAGCAGTACTTC
CDR3 protein: CASIAGDRSYEQYF
J gene: TRBJ2-7
D gene: TRBD1
V gene: TRBV6-1
clone size: -
CDR3 length: 14

CDR3 DNA: TGCGCCAGCAGCTCGGGACTAGCGGGAGGGTATACAGATACGCAGTATTTT
CDR3 protein: CASSSGLAGGYTDTQYF
J gene: TRBJ2-3
D gene: TRBD2
V gene: TRBV5-1
clone size: -
CDR3 length: 17

CDR3 DNA: TGTGCCAGCAGCGGAGCCGGGACAGGGGAGCCAAAAAACATTCAGTACTTC
CDR3 protein: CASSGAGTGEPKNIQYF
J gene: TRBJ2-4
D gene: TRBD1
V gene: TRBV11-1
clone size: -
CDR3 length: 17

CDR3 DNA: TGTGCCAGCAGGCCCACCGGGACAGGGGTTAACGAGCAGTACTTC
CDR3 protein: CASRPTGTGVNEQYF
J gene: TRBJ2-7
D gene: TRBD1
V gene: TRBV6-5
clone size: -
CDR3 length: 15

CDR3 DNA: TGCGCCACCTCGATGGGGGCTAGCGGCTACGAGCAGTACTTC
CDR3 protein: CATSMGASGYEQYF
J gene: TRBJ2-7
D gene: -
V gene: TRBV10-1
clone size: -
CDR3 length: 14

CDR3 DNA: TGTGCCAGCAGTTTGGACAGCACTTCCTACGAGCAGTACTTC
CDR3 protein: CASSLDSTSYEQYF
J gene: TRBJ2-7
D gene: -
V gene: TRBV2
clone size: -
CDR3 length: 14

CDR3 DNA: TGTGCCAGTAGTATGGACCCGGGGGGCAATCAGCCCCAGCATTTT
CDR3 protein: CASSMDPGGNQPQHF
J gene: TRBJ1-5
D gene: -
V gene: TRBV19
clone size: few
CDR3 length: 15

CDR3 DNA: TGTGCCAGCAGCTTAGACGGCAGGGCGAATGAGCAGTTCTTC
CDR3 protein: CASSLDGRANEQFF
J gene: TRBJ2-1
D gene: -
V gene: TRBV7-9
clone size: -
CDR3 length: 14

CDR3 DNA: TGCAGTGCTCCGACCAGGCACGAGCAGTACTTC
CDR3 protein: CSAPTRHEQYF
J gene: TRBJ2-7
D gene: -
V gene: TRBV20-1
clone size: few
CDR3 length: 11

CDR3 DNA: TGTGCCAGCAATTTCCGGGACAGCGGACCTGGAAACACCATATATTTT
CDR3 protein: CASNFRDSGPGNTIYF
J gene: TRBJ1-3
D gene: TRBD1
V gene: TRBV6-6
clone size: few
CDR3 length: 16

CDR3 DNA: TGTGCCAGCAGTTACTCTTATACGGGAGGGGCCTACGAGCAGTACTTC
CDR3 protein: CASSYSYTGGAYEQYF
J gene: TRBJ2-7
D gene: TRBD2
V gene: TRBV6-5
clone size: few
CDR3 length: 16

CDR3 DNA: TGTGCCAGCAGCTTTTACAGGGATGGCTACACCTTC
CDR3 protein: CASSFYRDGYTF
J gene: TRBJ1-2
D gene: -
V gene: TRBV5-6
clone size: few
CDR3 length: 12

CDR3 DNA: TGTGCCAGCAGCCCGCGGGCGGGGTTCGAGACCCAGTACTTC
CDR3 protein: CASSPRAGFETQYF
J gene: TRBJ2-5
D gene: -
V gene: TRBV7-2
clone size: few
CDR3 length: 14

CDR3 DNA: TGTGCCAGCAGCCCGGGACAGGAGGAGACCCAGTACTTC
CDR3 protein: CASSPGQEETQYF
J gene: TRBJ2-5
D gene: TRBD1
V gene: TRBV7-3
clone size: -
CDR3 length: 13

CDR3 DNA: TGTGCCAGCAGTGGGGGACTAGCGGGAGCTTCAGGAGAGACCCAGTACTTC
CDR3 protein: CASSGGLAGASGETQYF
J gene: TRBJ2-5
D gene: TRBD2
V gene: TRBV6-1
clone size: few
CDR3 length: 17

CDR3 DNA: TGCGCCAGCAGCTTTAGTCCCACTGGGACAGGGGATGAAAAACTGTTTTTT
CDR3 protein: CASSFSPTGTGDEKLFF
J gene: TRBJ1-4
D gene: TRBD1
V gene: TRBV5-1
clone size: -
CDR3 length: 17

CDR3 DNA: TGTGCCAGTAGTCCGGGACAGCAATACTACGAGCAGTACTTC
CDR3 protein: CASSPGQQYYEQYF
J gene: TRBJ2-7
D gene: TRBD1
V gene: TRBV19
clone size: -
CDR3 length: 14

CDR3 DNA: TGTGCCAGCAGTTCTCTACTAGCGGGAGTAGGCGATGAGCAGTTCTTC
CDR3 protein: CASSSLLAGVGDEQFF
J gene: TRBJ2-1
D gene: TRBD2
V gene: TRBV6-5
clone size: -
CDR3 length: 16

CDR3 DNA: TGTGCCAGCAGTCTAAGCAGGGGTACCGGGGAGCTGTTTTTT
CDR3 protein: CASSLSRGTGELFF
J gene: TRBJ2-2
D gene: -
V gene: TRBV6-1
clone size: few
CDR3 length: 14

CDR3 DNA: TGCGCCAGCAGTGATTTAGCAGATACGCAGTATTTT
CDR3 protein: CASSDLADTQYF
J gene: TRBJ2-3
D gene: -
V gene: TRBV10-2
clone size: few
CDR3 length: 12

CDR3 DNA: TGTGCCAGCAGTGAAGGCAGGGGCTATGGCTACACCTTC
CDR3 protein: CASSEGRGYGYTF
J gene: TRBJ1-2
D gene: -
V gene: TRBV6-1
clone size: -
CDR3 length: 13

CDR3 DNA: TGTGCCAGCAGTGAATACAGGGGAGAGACCCAGTACTTC
CDR3 protein: CASSEYRGETQYF
J gene: TRBJ2-5
D gene: TRBD1
V gene: TRBV2
clone size: -
CDR3 length: 13

CDR3 DNA: TGTGCCAGTAGGGGACTAGCGGGAGTACAAGAGACCCAGTACTTC
CDR3 protein: CASRGLAGVQETQYF
J gene: TRBJ2-5
D gene: TRBD2
V gene: TRBV7-6
clone size: -
CDR3 length: 15

CDR3 DNA: TGTGCCAGCAGTGGGGCTAGCGGGTCCTCAAATCGGGAGACCCAGTACTTC
CDR3 protein: CASSGASGSSNRETQYF
J gene: TRBJ2-5
D gene: TRBD2
V gene: TRBV7-9
clone size: few
CDR3 length: 17

CDR3 DNA: TGCGCCAGCAGCTTGATGCGCACGAGAGACGGGGAGCTGTTTTTT
CDR3 protein: CASSLMRTRDGELFF
J gene: TRBJ2-2
D gene: -
V gene: TRBV5-1
clone size: -
CDR3 length: 15

CDR3 DNA: TGTGCCAGCAGCTTGGGAGCCTATAATGAAAAACTGTTTTTT
CDR3 protein: CASSLGAYNEKLFF
J gene: TRBJ1-4
D gene: -
V gene: TRBV7-8
clone size: few
CDR3 length: 14

CDR3 DNA: TGTGCCAGCAGCTTAGCGGGAGGTGGCAGCGCCTACGAGCAGTACTTC
CDR3 protein: CASSLAGGGSAYEQYF
J gene: TRBJ2-7
D gene: -
V gene: TRBV7-2
clone size: few
CDR3 length: 16

CDR3 DNA: TGCGCCAGCAGCTTGGATCTTAGGGGAGGGGAGACCCAGTACTTC
CDR3 protein: CASSLDLRGGETQYF
J gene: TRBJ2-5
D gene: TRBD2
V gene: TRBV5-1
clone size: few
CDR3 length: 15